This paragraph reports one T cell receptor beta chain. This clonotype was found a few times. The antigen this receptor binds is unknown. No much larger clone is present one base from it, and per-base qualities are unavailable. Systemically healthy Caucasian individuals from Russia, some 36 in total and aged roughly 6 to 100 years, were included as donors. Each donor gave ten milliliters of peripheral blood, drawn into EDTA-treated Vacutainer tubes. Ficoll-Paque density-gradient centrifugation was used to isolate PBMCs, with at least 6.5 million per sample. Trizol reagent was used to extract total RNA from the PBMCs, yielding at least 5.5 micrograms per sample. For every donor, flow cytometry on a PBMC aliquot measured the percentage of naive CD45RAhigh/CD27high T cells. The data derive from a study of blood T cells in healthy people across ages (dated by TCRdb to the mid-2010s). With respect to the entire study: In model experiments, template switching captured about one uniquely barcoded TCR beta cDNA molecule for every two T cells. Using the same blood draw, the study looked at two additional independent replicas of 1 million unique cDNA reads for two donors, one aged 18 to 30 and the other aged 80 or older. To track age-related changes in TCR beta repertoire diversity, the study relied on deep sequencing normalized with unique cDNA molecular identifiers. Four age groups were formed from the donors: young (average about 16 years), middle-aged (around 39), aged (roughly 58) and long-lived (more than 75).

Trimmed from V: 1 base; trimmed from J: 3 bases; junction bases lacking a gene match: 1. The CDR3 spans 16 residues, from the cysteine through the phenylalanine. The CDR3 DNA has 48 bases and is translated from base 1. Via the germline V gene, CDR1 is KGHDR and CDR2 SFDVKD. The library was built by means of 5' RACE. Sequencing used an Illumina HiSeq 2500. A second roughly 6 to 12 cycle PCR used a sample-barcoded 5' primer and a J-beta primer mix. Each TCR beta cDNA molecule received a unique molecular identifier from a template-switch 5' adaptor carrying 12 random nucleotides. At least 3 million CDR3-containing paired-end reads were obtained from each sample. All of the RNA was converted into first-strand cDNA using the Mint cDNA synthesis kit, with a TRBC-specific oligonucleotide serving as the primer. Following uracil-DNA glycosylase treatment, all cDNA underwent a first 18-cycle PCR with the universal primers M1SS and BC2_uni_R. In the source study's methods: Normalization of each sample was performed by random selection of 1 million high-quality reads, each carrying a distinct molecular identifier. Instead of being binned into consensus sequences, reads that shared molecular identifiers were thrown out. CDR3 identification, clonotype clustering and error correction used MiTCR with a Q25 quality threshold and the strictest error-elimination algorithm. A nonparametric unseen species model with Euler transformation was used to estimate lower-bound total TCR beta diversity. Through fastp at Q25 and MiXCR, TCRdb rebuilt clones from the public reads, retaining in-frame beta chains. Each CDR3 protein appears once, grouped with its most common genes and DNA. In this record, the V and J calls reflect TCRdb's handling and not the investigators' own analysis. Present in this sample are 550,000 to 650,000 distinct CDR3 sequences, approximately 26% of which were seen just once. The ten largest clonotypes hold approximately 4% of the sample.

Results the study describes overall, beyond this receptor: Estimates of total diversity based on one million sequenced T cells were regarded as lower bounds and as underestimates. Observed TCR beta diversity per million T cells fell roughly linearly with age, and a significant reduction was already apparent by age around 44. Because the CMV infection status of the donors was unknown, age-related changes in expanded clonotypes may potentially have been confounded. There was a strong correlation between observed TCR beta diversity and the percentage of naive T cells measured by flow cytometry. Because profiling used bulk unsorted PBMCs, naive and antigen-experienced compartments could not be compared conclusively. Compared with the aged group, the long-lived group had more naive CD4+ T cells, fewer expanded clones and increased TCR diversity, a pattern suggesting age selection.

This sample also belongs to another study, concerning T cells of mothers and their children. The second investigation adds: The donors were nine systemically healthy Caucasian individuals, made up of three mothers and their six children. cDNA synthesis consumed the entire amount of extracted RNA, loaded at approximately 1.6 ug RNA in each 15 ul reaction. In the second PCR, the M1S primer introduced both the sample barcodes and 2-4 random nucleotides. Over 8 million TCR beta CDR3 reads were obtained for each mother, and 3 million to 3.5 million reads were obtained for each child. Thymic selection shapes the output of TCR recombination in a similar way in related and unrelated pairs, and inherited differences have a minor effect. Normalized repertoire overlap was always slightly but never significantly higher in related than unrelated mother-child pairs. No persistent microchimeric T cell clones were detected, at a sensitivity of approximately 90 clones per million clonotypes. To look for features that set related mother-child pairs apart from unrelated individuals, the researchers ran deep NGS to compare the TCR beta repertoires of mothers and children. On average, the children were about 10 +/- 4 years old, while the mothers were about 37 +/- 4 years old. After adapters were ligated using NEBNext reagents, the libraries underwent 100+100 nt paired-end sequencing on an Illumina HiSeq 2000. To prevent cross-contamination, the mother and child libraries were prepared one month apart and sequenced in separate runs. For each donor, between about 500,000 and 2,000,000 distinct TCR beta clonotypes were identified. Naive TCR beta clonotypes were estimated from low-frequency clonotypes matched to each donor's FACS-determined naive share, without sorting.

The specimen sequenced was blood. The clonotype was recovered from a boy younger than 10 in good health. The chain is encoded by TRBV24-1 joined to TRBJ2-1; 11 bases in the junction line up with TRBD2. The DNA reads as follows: TGTGCCACCAGTGATTTACTAGCGGGAGTCTACAATGAGCAGTTCTTC. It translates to CATSDLLAGVYNEQFF.